This TCR beta chain was sequenced for a study of T cell responses to AZD1222 COVID-19 vaccine. The study's findings and limits: Spike was spanned by vaccine-associated CD4 TCRs, with dominance at 160-218 and 743-854. Donor demographics were predominantly white British with a female majority; clonal diversity may be underestimated.

Generated by immunoSEQ multiplex PCR, the TCRdb table keeps only in-frame clones and is missing some. Of 130,000 to 150,000 clones in the sample, about 86% were seen once. This clone occurred once. Its antigen is unidentified. It was second doses at about 4 or about 12 weeks that were pooled. Specimen: peripheral blood, collected 28 days after the second AZD1222 dose. The receptor was derived from an adult who received the AZD1222 COVID-19 vaccine.

The CDR3 loop reads CASSPVGGANYGYTF. CDR3 DNA: TGCGCCAGCAGCCCGGTTGGGGGGGCTAACTATGGCTACACCTTC. The chain is built from TRBV5-1 and TRBJ1-2; possibly TRBD1 for D (5 bases). This CDR3 region has 15 residues. The germline gives CDR1 SGHRS, CDR2 YFSETQ. Between the trimmed V and J ends, which lost 4 bases and 0 bases, there was a span of 13 bases.